This TCR beta chain was documented in a study of lymphopenia after photon versus proton radiotherapy. Study findings and constraints: Authors raise, but do not show, better survival with proton therapy. Oligoclonal CD8+ Temra expansion after nadir drove photon patients' diversity drop.

Comments on this clone: Its specificity is not known.

Profiling relied on immunoSEQ multiplex PCR, and the TCRdb table lists in-frame clones only, not all of them. The data hold over 40,000 clones, with 92% observed a single time. The material sequenced was peripheral blood, taken from a patient treated with photon-based radiotherapy. This TCR came from a woman aged 35 to 49 with cholangiocarcinoma.

CDR3 sequence: CSVVADRRTNTEAFF. CDR3 nucleotide sequence: TGCAGCGTTGTGGCGGACCGGCGGACGAACACTGAAGCTTTCTTT. This chain connects TRBV29-1 to TRBJ1-1; D is unclear. CDR3 size: 15 residues. V was shortened by 4 bases and J by 1 base, with 16 bases between the two germline ends. Germline assignment: CDR1 SQVTM and CDR2 ANQGSEA.